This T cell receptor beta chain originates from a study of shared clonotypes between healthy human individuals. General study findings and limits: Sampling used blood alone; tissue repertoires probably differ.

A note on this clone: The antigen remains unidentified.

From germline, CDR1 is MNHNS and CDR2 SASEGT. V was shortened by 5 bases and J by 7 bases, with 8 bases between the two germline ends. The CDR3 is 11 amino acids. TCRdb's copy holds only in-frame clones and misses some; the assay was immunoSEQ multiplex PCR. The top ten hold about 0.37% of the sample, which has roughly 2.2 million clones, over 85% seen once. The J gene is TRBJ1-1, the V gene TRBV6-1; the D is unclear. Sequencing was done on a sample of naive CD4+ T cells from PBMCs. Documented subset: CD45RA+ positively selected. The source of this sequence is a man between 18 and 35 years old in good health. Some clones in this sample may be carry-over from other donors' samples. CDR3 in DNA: TGTGCCAGCAGTTACCGGATTGAAGCTTTCTTT. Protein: CASSYRIEAFF.